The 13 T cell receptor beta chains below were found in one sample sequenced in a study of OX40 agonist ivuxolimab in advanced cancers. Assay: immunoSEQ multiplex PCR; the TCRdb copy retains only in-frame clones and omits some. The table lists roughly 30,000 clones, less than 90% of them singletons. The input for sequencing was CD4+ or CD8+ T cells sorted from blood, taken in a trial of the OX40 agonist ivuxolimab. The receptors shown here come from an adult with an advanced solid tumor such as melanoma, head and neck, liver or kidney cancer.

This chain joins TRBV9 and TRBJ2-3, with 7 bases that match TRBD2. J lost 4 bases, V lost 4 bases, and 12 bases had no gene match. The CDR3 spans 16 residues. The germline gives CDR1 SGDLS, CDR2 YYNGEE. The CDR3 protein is CASSSSGGGPADTQYF. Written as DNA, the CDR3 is TGTGCCAGCAGCTCTTCGGGGGGAGGGCCGGCAGATACGCAGTATTTT.

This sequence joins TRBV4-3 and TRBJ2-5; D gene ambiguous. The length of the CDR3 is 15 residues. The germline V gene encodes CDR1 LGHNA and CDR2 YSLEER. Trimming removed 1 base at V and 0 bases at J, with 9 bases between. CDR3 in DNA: TGCGCCAGCAGCCAAGGAAAAGGGAACCAAGAGACCCAGTACTTC. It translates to CASSQGKGNQETQYF.

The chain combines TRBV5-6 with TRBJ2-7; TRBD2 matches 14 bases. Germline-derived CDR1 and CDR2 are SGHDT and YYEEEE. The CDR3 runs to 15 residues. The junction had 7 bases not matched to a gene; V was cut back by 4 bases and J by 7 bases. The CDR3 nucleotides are TGTGCCAGCAGCCCGGGGACTAGCGGGAGTTGGGAGCAGTACTTC. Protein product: CASSPGTSGSWEQYF.

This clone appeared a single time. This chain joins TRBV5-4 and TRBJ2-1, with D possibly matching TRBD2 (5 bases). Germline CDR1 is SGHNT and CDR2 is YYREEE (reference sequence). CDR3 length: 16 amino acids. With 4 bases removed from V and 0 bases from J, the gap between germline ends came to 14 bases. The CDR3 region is CASSPGEGSSYNEQFF. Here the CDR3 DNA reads TGTGCCAGCAGCCCTGGAGAAGGGAGCTCCTACAATGAGCAGTTCTTC.

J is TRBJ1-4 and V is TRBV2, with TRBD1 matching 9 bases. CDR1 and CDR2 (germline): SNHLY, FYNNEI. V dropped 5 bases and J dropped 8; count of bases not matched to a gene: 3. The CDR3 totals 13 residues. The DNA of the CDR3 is TGTGCCAGCAGTACAGGGGGCTTGGAAAAACTGTTTTTT. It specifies CASSTGGLEKLFF.

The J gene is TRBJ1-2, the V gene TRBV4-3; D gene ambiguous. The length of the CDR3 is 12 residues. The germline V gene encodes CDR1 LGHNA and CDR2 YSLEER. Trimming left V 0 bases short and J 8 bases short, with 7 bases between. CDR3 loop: CASSQDFGGYTF. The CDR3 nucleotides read TGCGCCAGCAGCCAAGATTTCGGGGGCTACACCTTC.

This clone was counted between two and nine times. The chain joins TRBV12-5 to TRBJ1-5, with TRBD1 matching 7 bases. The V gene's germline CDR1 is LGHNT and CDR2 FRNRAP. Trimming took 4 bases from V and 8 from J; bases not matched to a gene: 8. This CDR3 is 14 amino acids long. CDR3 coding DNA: TGTGCTAGTGGTTCCGAGACAGGGTCGGAGCCCCAGCATTTT. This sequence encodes CASGSETGSEPQHF.

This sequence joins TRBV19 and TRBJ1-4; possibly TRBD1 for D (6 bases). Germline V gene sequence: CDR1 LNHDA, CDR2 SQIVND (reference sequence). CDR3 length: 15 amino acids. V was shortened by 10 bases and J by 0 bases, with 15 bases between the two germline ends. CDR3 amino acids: CAIKTGDPTNEKLFF. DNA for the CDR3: TGTGCCATTAAGACAGGAGATCCAACTAATGAAAAACTGTTTTTT.

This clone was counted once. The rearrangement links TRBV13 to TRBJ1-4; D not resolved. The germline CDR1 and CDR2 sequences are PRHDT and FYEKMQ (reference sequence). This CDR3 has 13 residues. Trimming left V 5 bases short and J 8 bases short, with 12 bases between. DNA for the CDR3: TGTGCCAGCAGCCAAGGATCCGGGGAAAAACTGTTTTTT. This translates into CASSQGSGEKLFF.

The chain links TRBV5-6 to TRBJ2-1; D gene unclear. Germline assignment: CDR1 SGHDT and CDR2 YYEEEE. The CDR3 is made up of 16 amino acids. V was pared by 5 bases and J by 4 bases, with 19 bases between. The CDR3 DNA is TGTGCCAGCAGTCACATCGCCCCTCCGGAGTACAATGAGCAGTTCTTC. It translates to CASSHIAPPEYNEQFF.

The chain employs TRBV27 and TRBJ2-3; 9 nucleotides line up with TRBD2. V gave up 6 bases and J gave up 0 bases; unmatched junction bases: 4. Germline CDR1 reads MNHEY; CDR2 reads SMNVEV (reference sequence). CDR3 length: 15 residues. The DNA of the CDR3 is TGTGCCAGCAGGCGGGGGGGCCCAAGCACAGATACGCAGTATTTT. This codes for CASRRGGPSTDTQYF.

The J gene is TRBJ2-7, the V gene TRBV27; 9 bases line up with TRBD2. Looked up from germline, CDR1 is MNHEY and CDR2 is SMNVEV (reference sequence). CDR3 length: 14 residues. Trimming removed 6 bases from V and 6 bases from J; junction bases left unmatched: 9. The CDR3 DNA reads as TGTGCCAGCAGCCCGGGACTAGCTAATTCCGAGCAGTACTTC. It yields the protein CASSPGLANSEQYF.

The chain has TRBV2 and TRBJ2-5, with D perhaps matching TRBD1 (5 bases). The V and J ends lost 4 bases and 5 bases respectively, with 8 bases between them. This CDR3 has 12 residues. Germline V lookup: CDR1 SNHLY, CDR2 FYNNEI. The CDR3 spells CASSGGRETQYF. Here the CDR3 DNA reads TGTGCCAGCAGTGGGGGCCGGGAGACCCAGTACTTC.